The clone carrying this TCR beta chain was seen only a few times. Its antigen is not known. The sample is drawn from a study of beta chain features in type 1 diabetes. Study-level findings and limits: In every one of the four CD4+ subsets, TCRB CDR3s were moderately but significantly shorter in Type 1 diabetes patients. Amplification by PCR could prefer shorter templates, with the same effect in patients and controls. Among patients, naive, central memory and Treg TCRB repertoires appeared more similar than among healthy donors. No resolution was reached here on whether HLA type influences TCRB rearrangement. At VDJ recombination sites, type 1 diabetes patients had fewer insertions and more deleted nucleotides.

The germline V gene encodes CDR1 MNHNY and CDR2 SVGAGI (reference sequence). After removal of 2 bases from V and 4 bases from J, the junction contained 8 bases not matched to a gene. The CDR3 sequence is 16 residues long. All of the isolated RNA was reverse transcribed, so expressed TCRB transcripts were sequenced. Profiling relied on immunoSEQ multiplex PCR, and the TCRdb table lists in-frame clones only, not all of them. The sample includes roughly 340,000 clones, 10% to 15% seen only once; the top ten take around 0.0099%. Sequencing was performed on naive CD4+ T cells from blood. This TCR derives from a woman aged 18-30 years with type 1 diabetes. The chain carries TRBV6-6 and TRBJ1-5, with TRBD1 matching over 7 bases. The CDR3 coding sequence is TGTGCCAGCAGTTACCCCGGGACAGACGGGAATCAGCCCCAGCATTTT. The encoded protein is CASSYPGTDGNQPQHF.